The clone carrying this TCR beta chain was found many times. As yet, its antigen is unknown. This sample was included in a study of blood T cells in healthy people across ages. The CDR3 sequence is 13 residues long. Trimming took off 1 base at V and 4 bases at J, with 9 bases between the two ends. CDR1 is DFQATT and CDR2 is SNEGSKA in the germline V gene (reference sequence). The study recruited healthy Caucasian donors from Russia who were aged about 6 to 90. Next came a second PCR, run for about 7 to 12 cycles, which used a sample-barcoded 5' primer along with a J-beta primer mix. Each CDR3 protein gets one entry after TCRdb re-called the 5' RACE reads with MiXCR. The sample lists 650,000 to 800,000 distinct CDR3 sequences; around 50% were seen once. Regarding the study as a whole: More naive CD4+ cells and higher diversity marked long-lived donors relative to aged donors. Estimated diversity, derived from one million T cells, was regarded as an underestimate.

Sequenced input: blood. The source is a woman of 80 years or more in good health. The rearrangement links TRBV20-1 to TRBJ2-3; possibly TRBD1 for D (6 bases). The CDR3 nucleotides are TGCAGTGCTAGAGTGTCAGGGGCAGATACGCAGTATTTT. Translation gives CSARVSGADTQYF.